These 27 T cell receptor beta chains were sequenced from one sample in a study of cytomegalovirus exposure and HLA in healthy donors. 60 Vbeta and 13 Jbeta primers were used in PCR. The repertoire was sequenced with immunoSEQ multiplex PCR; TCRdb's copy has only in-frame clones and lacks some. This sample has about 110,000 clones, with around 78% found just once. The sample consisted of PBMCs. The source is a woman under 40 in good health and CMV-seronegative.

The rearrangement links TRBV11-3 to TRBJ1-5; D unresolved. The CDR3 is made up of 11 amino acids. The germline gives CDR1 SGHNT, CDR2 YENEEA. The V gene lost 5 bases and the J gene lost 9 bases, with 8 bases spanning the gap. CDR3 sequence (DNA): TGTGCCAGCAGCGTCCTCGGGCCCCAGCATTTT. Encoded protein: CASSVLGPQHF.

The chain couples TRBV10-3 to TRBJ2-7; 8 nucleotides align to TRBD2. V trimming: 6 bases; J trimming: 4 bases; junction bases outside the gene matches: 2. CDR1 and CDR2 from the germline V gene are ENHRY and SYGVKD. The CDR3 is 12 amino acids. The CDR3 DNA is TGTGCCATCAGGGGGACTAGTTACGAGCAGTACTTC. Protein sequence: CAIRGTSYEQYF.

The chain joins TRBV28 to TRBJ1-5; the match to TRBD1 covers 9 bases. CDR1 and CDR2 from the germline V gene are MDHEN and SYDVKM. V lost 5 bases and J lost 2; bases outside the gene matches: 4. The CDR3 sequence is 15 residues long. CDR3 sequence: CASSTGQGGNQPQHF. In nucleotides, the CDR3 is TGTGCCAGCAGTACGGGACAGGGCGGCAATCAGCCCCAGCATTTT.

The V gene is TRBV10-3, the J gene TRBJ1-1, with D perhaps TRBD1 (5 bases). The V gene's germline CDR1 is ENHRY and CDR2 SYGVKD. Deletions cut 4 bases from V and 8 bases from J, with 20 bases between. The CDR3 spans 15 residues. CDR3 nucleotide sequence: TGTGCCATCAGTGCCCCGGGGACGATGGGGGGGGAAGCTTTCTTT. Its translation: CAISAPGTMGGEAFF.

The V call is TRBV7-8, the J call TRBJ1-4; D possibly corresponds to TRBD1 (6 bases). V lost 3 bases to trimming and J lost 0 bases, with 11 bases between them. This CDR3 is built from 16 residues. Germline V gene lookup returns CDR1 SGHVS and CDR2 FQNEAQ. In DNA form, the CDR3 reads TGTGCCAGCAGCTTCACAGGGCTTGCAACTAATGAAAAACTGTTTTTT. Translated: CASSFTGLATNEKLFF. The full variable domain, rest sourced from reference TRBV7-8 and TRBJ1-4, is GAGVSQSPRYKVAKRGQDVALRCDPISGHVSLFWYQQALGQGPEFLTYFQNEAQLDKSGLPSDRFFAERPEGSVSTLKIQRTQQEDSAVYLCASSFTGLATNEKLFFGSGTQLSVL.

The rearrangement joins TRBV7-9 to TRBJ1-2; a weak D match, TRBD1 (6 bases). Germline V gene data show CDR1 as SEHNR and CDR2 as FQNEAQ (reference sequence). There are 14 residues in the CDR3. The V end lost 2 bases, the J end lost 7 bases, and 14 bases lay between the germline ends. The CDR3 DNA is TGTGCCAGCAGCTTAATTGGGGGCGCGGGTGGCTACACCTTC. As protein: CASSLIGGAGGYTF.

The rearrangement joins TRBV7-9 to TRBJ1-5; a possible D gene is TRBD1 (5 bases). Trimming removed 2 bases at V and 5 bases at J, with 13 bases between. Germline assignment: CDR1 SEHNR and CDR2 FQNEAQ (reference sequence). The CDR3 is made up of 15 amino acids. The CDR3 reads CASSLQGKGDQPQHF. CDR3 bases: TGTGCCAGCAGCTTACAGGGTAAGGGCGATCAGCCCCAGCATTTT.

This clone was recorded only once. This chain uses TRBV29-1 with TRBJ1-1; maybe TRBD1 (6 bases). This CDR3 spans 14 amino acids. V was pared by 6 bases and J by 4 bases, with 18 bases between. Germline V CDR1 and CDR2: SQVTM, ANQGSEA. The CDR3 protein is CSVTPGGGFTEAFF. CDR3 sequence (DNA): TGCAGCGTGACCCCCGGCGGGGGCTTCACTGAAGCTTTCTTT. Looking up the rest from reference TRBV29-1 and TRBJ1-1 gives the full variable domain: SAVISQKPSRDICQRGTSLTIQCQVDSQVTMMFWYRQQPGQSLTLIATANQGSEATYESGFVIDKFPISRPNLTFSTLTVSNMSPEDSSIYLCSVTPGGGFTEAFFGQGTRLTVV.

The J gene is TRBJ2-2, the V gene TRBV4-1, with D maybe TRBD2 (6 bases). With 3 bases removed from V and 4 bases from J, the gap between germline ends came to 18 bases. CDR1 is MGHRA, CDR2 YSYEKL, per germline. The CDR3 is 17 residues long. CDR3 sequence: CASSHTLGAGPTGELFF. CDR3 DNA: TGCGCCAGCAGCCACACCTTAGGGGCGGGACCCACCGGGGAGCTGTTTTTT.

V and J are TRBV19 and TRBJ2-7; D might be TRBD2 (6 bases). The length of the CDR3 is 12 residues. Germline loops: CDR1 LNHDA, CDR2 SQIVND (reference sequence). V was clipped by 3 bases and J by 6 bases, with 9 bases between them. CDR3 residues: CASSIQEGEQYF. The CDR3, as DNA: TGTGCCAGTAGTATTCAGGAGGGCGAGCAGTACTTC.

The chain recombines TRBV4-3 with TRBJ2-3; TRBD1 matches at 7 bases. Trimming removed 4 bases from V and 5 bases from J; junction bases left unmatched: 12. Germline V CDR1 and CDR2: LGHNA, YSLEER. The CDR3 length is 16 residues. In nucleotides, the CDR3 is TGCGCCAGCAGCCCCCTCGGAGCAGGGGGAATAGATACGCAGTATTTT. It codes for CASSPLGAGGIDTQYF.

V usage is TRBV18 and J usage is TRBJ2-1; 11 nucleotides line up with TRBD2. Germline V gene data show CDR1 as KGHSH and CDR2 as LQKENI. The CDR3 contains 15 residues. V lost 3 bases to trimming and J lost 9 bases; unmatched junction nucleotides: 7. CDR3 sequence reads: CASSPNLAGGSEQFF. DNA for the CDR3: TGTGCCAGCTCACCTAACCTAGCGGGAGGTAGTGAGCAGTTCTTC.

J is TRBJ1-5 and V is TRBV4-2; D call uncertain. Germline V gene data show CDR1 as LGHNA and CDR2 as YNFKEQ. The CDR3 has 15 amino acids. The ends were cut back, 0 bases at V and 0 bases at J, with 6 bases in the middle. CDR3 in DNA: TGTGCCAGCAGCCAAGAGAGTAATAGCAATCAGCCCCAGCATTTT. Its translation: CASSQESNSNQPQHF.

This clone has a single count. The chain employs TRBV6-6 and TRBJ1-6; no clear D gene. The CDR3 is made up of 12 amino acids. CDR1 is MNHNY and CDR2 is SVGAGI in the germline V gene (reference sequence). V was shortened by 6 bases and J by 6 bases, with 6 bases between the two germline ends. CDR3 region: CASSEGNSPLHF. CDR3 DNA: TGTGCCAGCAGCGAGGGTAATTCACCCCTCCACTTT.

This chain joins TRBV4-1 and TRBJ2-3; 10 nucleotides match TRBD1. CDR3 size: 16 residues. Trimming removed 2 bases from V and 0 bases from J; junction bases left unmatched: 2. Germline V CDR1 and CDR2: MGHRA, YSYEKL. The CDR3 sequence is CASSQRTGGSTDTQYF. The DNA for the CDR3 is TGCGCCAGCAGCCAACGGACAGGGGGTAGCACAGATACGCAGTATTTT.

The chain links TRBV28 to TRBJ2-5; 7 nucleotides match TRBD1. CDR1 and CDR2 (germline): MDHEN, SYDVKM. This CDR3 has 14 residues. V was pared by 3 bases and J by 4 bases, with 5 bases of the junction left unmatched. DNA for the CDR3: TGTGCCAGCAGTTTTCAGGGGGTAGGAGAGACCCAGTACTTC. Translation gives CASSFQGVGETQYF. The variable domain in full, completed from reference TRBV28 and TRBJ2-5, reads DVKVTQSSRYLVKRTGEKVFLECVQDMDHENMFWYRQDPGLGLRLIYFSYDVKMKEKGDIPEGYSVSREKKERFSLILESASTNQTSMYLCASSFQGVGETQYFGPGTRLLVL.

The chain employs TRBV10-3 and TRBJ1-2, with 12 bases aligning to TRBD1. V dropped 6 bases and J dropped 6; count of bases not matched to a gene: 8. Germline V gives CDR1 ENHRY, CDR2 SYGVKD. This CDR3 is 15 amino acids long. The chain's CDR3 is CAIRGTGGSMDGYTF. The DNA for the CDR3 is TGTGCCATCAGAGGGACAGGGGGCAGTATGGATGGCTACACCTTC.

The J gene is TRBJ2-7, the V gene TRBV14, with TRBD1 matching over 8 bases. With V trimmed by 0 bases and J by 3 bases, 7 bases remained unmatched. The CDR3 consists of 16 residues. Germline loops: CDR1 SGHDN, CDR2 FVKESK. The CDR3 here is CASSQDPRQGLYEQYF. CDR3 in DNA: TGTGCCAGCAGCCAAGATCCGAGACAGGGGCTCTACGAGCAGTACTTC.

V and J are TRBV5-4 and TRBJ2-5; a weak D match, TRBD1 (5 bases). Germline V gives CDR1 SGHNT, CDR2 YYREEE (reference sequence). This CDR3 is 15 amino acids long. V lost 0 bases to trimming and J lost 3 bases, with 12 bases between them. This CDR3 reads CASSLVLGPEETQYF. The DNA of the CDR3 is TGTGCCAGCAGCTTGGTCTTGGGGCCGGAAGAGACCCAGTACTTC.

This clone was detected only once. V gene TRBV7-2 combines with J gene TRBJ2-1; TRBD2 agrees at 7 bases. This CDR3 is 15 amino acids long. V lost 0 bases, J lost 5 bases, and 4 bases stayed unmatched. Germline lookup yields CDR1 SGHTA and CDR2 FQGNSA. The CDR3 DNA sequence: TGTGCCAGCAGCTTAGCGGGAGGGAAAAACAATGAGCAGTTCTTC. Residues: CASSLAGGKNNEQFF.

The chain employs TRBV28 and TRBJ1-2, with 9 bases lining up with TRBD1. Germline assignment: CDR1 MDHEN and CDR2 SYDVKM. Unmatched junction bases numbered 11, after V lost 5 bases and J lost 7 bases. The CDR3 totals 15 residues. CDR3 sequence (DNA): TGTGCCAGCAGTCTAACCGGGACAGGGTCTTTTGGCTACACCTTC. It translates to CASSLTGTGSFGYTF.

This rearrangement joins TRBV5-1 to TRBJ2-1; the D gene is possibly TRBD2 (6 bases). CDR3 size: 16 residues. The germline V gene has CDR1 SGHRS and CDR2 YFSETQ. The ends were cut back, 3 bases at V and 6 bases at J, with 19 bases in the middle. CDR3: CASSWPGRGVGNEQFF. The DNA of the CDR3 is TGCGCCAGCAGCTGGCCCGGGCGGGGTGTGGGCAATGAGCAGTTCTTC.

The CDR3 DNA follows: TGCGCCAGCAGCCAAGGGCGGCCACAAGAGACCCAGTACTTC. It specifies CASSQGRPQETQYF. The J gene is TRBJ2-5, the V gene TRBV4-3; D remains ambiguous. V was cut by 1 base and J by 2 bases, with 8 bases left in between. Germline CDR1 LGHNA, CDR2 YSLEER. CDR3 length: 14 residues.

The rearrangement uses TRBV4-2 and TRBJ1-5; TRBD1 aligns across 7 bases. The V gene's germline CDR1 is LGHNA and CDR2 YNFKEQ. Losses at the gene ends were 0 bases for V and 6 bases for J; bases not matched to a gene: 5. The CDR3 has 15 amino acids. The CDR3 is CASSQDKAGGQPQHF. CDR3 sequence (DNA): TGTGCCAGCAGCCAAGATAAGGCAGGGGGTCAGCCCCAGCATTTT.

V usage is TRBV12-5 and J usage is TRBJ2-1; 7 nucleotides line up with TRBD2. From germline, CDR1 is LGHNT and CDR2 FRNRAP. The trim removed 3 bases at V and 9 bases at J, leaving 11 bases unmatched. CDR3 length: 15 amino acids. The CDR3 nucleotides are TGTGCTAGTGGTTTCCTGGCGGGAGCAAAAGTTGAGCAGTTCTTC. Translation gives CASGFLAGAKVEQFF.

The rearrangement links TRBV11-2 to TRBJ1-1; D remains ambiguous. This CDR3 is built from 14 residues. The germline gives CDR1 SGHAT, CDR2 FQNNGV. Between the trimmed V and J ends, which lost 5 bases and 3 bases, there was a span of 13 bases. The CDR3 coding sequence is TGTGCCAGCAGCCCCCTCCCGAGGTACACTGAAGCTTTCTTT. This codes for CASSPLPRYTEAFF.

The chain combines TRBV6-5 with TRBJ1-5; 7 bases align to TRBD1. J lost 6 bases, V lost 6 bases, and 5 bases had no gene match. The CDR3 totals 13 residues. Germline V gives CDR1 MNHEY, CDR2 SVGAGI. CDR3 sequence: CASSQDRVQPQHF. The DNA of the CDR3 is TGTGCCAGCAGCCAAGACAGGGTTCAGCCCCAGCATTTT.